This T cell receptor beta chain was identified during a study of cytomegalovirus exposure and HLA in healthy donors. Study results and caveats: In vitro checks showed that three CMV-associated chains really do target CMV antigens. In a later analysis, donors in an Asian-associated ancestry cluster reportedly had fewer N-insertions in productive TCRs than the cohort mean. Presence/absence analyses treated sequencing depth as roughly uniform across donors. The authors later linked a missense DCLRE1C variant to TCR beta V- and J-gene trimming.

Points on this clone: Its antigen is still unknown.

The PCR ran on 60 Vbeta and 13 Jbeta primers. Sequenced by immunoSEQ multiplex PCR; TCRdb stores in-frame clones only, minus some. The profile shows approximately 170,000 clones, less than 85% of them singletons. CDR1 and CDR2 from the germline V gene are MNHEY and SMNVEV (reference sequence). J gave up 6 bases and V 4 bases, and 7 bases lay outside the gene matches. CDR3 length equals 14 residues. V gene TRBV27 combines with J gene TRBJ1-2; 8 bases align to TRBD1. This receptor was identified in a boy aged 2 to 10 in good health and CMV-seronegative. Source material: PBMCs. The CDR3 coding sequence is TGTGCCAGCAGTTACCACGGACAGGGTGATGGCTACACCTTC. It is translated as CASSYHGQGDGYTF.